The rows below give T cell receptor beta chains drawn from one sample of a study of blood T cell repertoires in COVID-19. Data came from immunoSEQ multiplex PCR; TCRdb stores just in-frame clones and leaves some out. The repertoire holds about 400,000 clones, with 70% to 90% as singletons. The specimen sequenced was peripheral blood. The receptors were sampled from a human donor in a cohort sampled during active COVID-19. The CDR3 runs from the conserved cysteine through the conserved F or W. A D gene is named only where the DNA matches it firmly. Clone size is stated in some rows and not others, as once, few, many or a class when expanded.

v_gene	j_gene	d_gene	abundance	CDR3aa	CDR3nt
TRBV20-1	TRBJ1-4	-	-	CSGQKNEKLFF	TGCAGTGGACAGAAGAATGAAAAACTGTTTTTT
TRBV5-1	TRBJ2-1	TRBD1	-	CASSSAGQGSHNEQFF	TGCGCCAGCAGCTCAGCAGGACAGGGATCACACAATGAGCAGTTCTTC
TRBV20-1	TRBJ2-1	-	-	CSASRDNEQFF	TGCAGTGCTTCGAGGGACAATGAGCAGTTCTTC
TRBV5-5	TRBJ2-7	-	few	CASSLAGSYEQYF	TGTGCCAGCAGCTTGGCTGGGAGCTACGAGCAGTACTTC
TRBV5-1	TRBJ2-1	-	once	CASSLAGADEQFF	TGCGCCAGCAGCTTGGCAGGGGCGGATGAGCAGTTCTTC
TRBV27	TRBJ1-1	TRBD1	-	CASSPLGGTEAGAFF	TGTGCCAGCAGTCCCCTAGGGGGGACAGAGGCCGGCGCTTTCTTT
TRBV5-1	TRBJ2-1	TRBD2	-	CASSLGPGAGDSSWFF	TGCGCCAGCAGCTTGGGCCCCGGGGCGGGGGATAGCTCCTGGTTCTTC
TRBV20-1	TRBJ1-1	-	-	CSASNQGRVTEAFF	TGCAGTGCTAGTAACCAAGGGAGGGTCACTGAAGCTTTCTTT
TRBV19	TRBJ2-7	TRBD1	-	CASSSGTGGEQYF	TGTGCCAGTAGTTCCGGGACAGGGGGCGAGCAGTACTTC
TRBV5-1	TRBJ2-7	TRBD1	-	CASSSRQGRSYEQYF	TGCGCCAGCAGCTCTCGACAGGGCAGGTCCTACGAGCAGTACTTC
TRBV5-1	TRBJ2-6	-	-	CASRPDSSGANVLTF	TGCGCCAGCAGACCCGACAGCTCTGGGGCCAACGTCCTGACTTTC
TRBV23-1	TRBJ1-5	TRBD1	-	CASSQRDRGVVQPQHF	TGCGCCAGCAGTCAACGGGACAGGGGGGTCGTTCAGCCCCAGCATTTT
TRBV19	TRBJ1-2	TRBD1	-	CASSRQGQSYGYTF	TGTGCCAGTAGCCGACAGGGGCAAAGCTATGGCTACACCTTC
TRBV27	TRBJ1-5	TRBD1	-	CASSLVTPYRGVVNQPQHF	TGTGCCAGCAGTTTAGTTACCCCCTACAGGGGCGTCGTCAATCAGCCCCAGCATTTT
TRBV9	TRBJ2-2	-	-	CASSVGGTGELFF	TGTGCCAGCAGCGTTGGCGGTACCGGGGAGCTGTTTTTT
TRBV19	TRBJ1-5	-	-	CASRRGSRNQPQHF	TGTGCCAGTAGAAGGGGTAGTCGCAATCAGCCCCAGCATTTT
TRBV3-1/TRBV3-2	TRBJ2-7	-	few	CASSQDRGAGEQYF	TGTGCCAGCAGCCAAGACCGGGGGGCGGGCGAGCAGTACTTC